These 14 T cell receptor beta chains were sequenced from one sample in a study of T cells in Graves' hyperthyroidism and ophthalmopathy. Amplification of TCR beta CDR3 regions was performed using RNA transcripts as template. The TCR CDR3 first-round RT-PCR relied on the HTBI primer set. TCRdb re-analysed the multiplex PCR reads in MiXCR, keeping a single row per CDR3 protein. In the table there are 550,000 to 800,000 distinct CDR3 sequences, 15% to 20% of which are singletons. Sequenced material: blood. The origin of the receptors is a man aged 50 to 59 with Graves' hyperthyroidism.

This clonotype occurred many times. This sequence joins TRBV6-1 and TRBJ2-5; D is perhaps TRBD1 (6 bases). Trimming removed 7 bases from V and 3 bases from J, with 18 bases in between. The CDR3 covers 15 residues. The germline V gene has CDR1 MNHNS and CDR2 SASEGT. The CDR3 protein is CASMRTAKSKETQYF. The CDR3 region has the DNA TGTGCCAGCATGAGGACAGCCAAATCAAAAGAGACCCAGTACTTC.

This clonotype was counted ten times or more. V and J are TRBV28 and TRBJ1-2; D is possibly TRBD1 (6 bases). V was pared by 3 bases and J by 4 bases, with 27 bases between. Germline V gene data show CDR1 as MDHEN and CDR2 as SYDVKM. The CDR3 runs to 19 residues. CDR3 sequence: CASSLHLTKASGQSYGYTF. The CDR3 DNA reads TGTGCCAGCAGTTTGCATCTTACGAAGGCCTCGGGACAAAGCTATGGCTACACCTTC.

The CDR3 sequence: CSASEKYGTDTQYF. The CDR3 DNA follows: TGCAGTGCTAGTGAAAAGTACGGCACAGATACGCAGTATTTT. The V gene is TRBV20-1, the J gene TRBJ2-3; D is ambiguous. CDR1 and CDR2 from the germline V gene are DFQATT and SNEGSKA (reference sequence). The germline V and J ends were trimmed by 3 bases and 1 base, with 11 bases remaining between them. The CDR3 sequence is 14 residues long.

This clonotype was seen a handful of times. J is TRBJ1-2 and V is TRBV19; 12 positions agree with TRBD1. The V and J ends lost 6 bases and 4 bases, in that order; junction bases with no gene match: 3. The CDR3 length is 14 residues. Germline V gives CDR1 LNHDA, CDR2 SQIVND (reference sequence). CDR3 DNA: TGTGCCAGTAGAGGGGACAGGGGGCCCTATGGCTACACCTTC. Translated, it gives CASRGDRGPYGYTF.

The chain combines TRBV10-3 with TRBJ2-7; D tentatively fits TRBD1 or TRBD2 (6 bases each). Germline CDR1 and CDR2: ENHRY and SYGVKD. The length of the CDR3 is 13 residues. V lost 9 bases and J lost 0, with 12 bases in between. Here the CDR3 reads CAISRDNSYEQYF. As DNA, the CDR3 is TGTGCCATATCGCGGGACAACTCCTACGAGCAGTACTTC.

With respect to this clonotype: It may be a read error: a sequence one base away is much more abundant. The chain couples TRBV24-1 to TRBJ2-7, with a possible D match to TRBD2 (5 bases). Germline CDR1 KGHDR, CDR2 SFDVKD. The CDR3 has 13 residues. CDR3 coding DNA: TGTGCCATCAGTGATGGGAGCTCCTACGAGCAGTACTTC. Its translation: CAISDGSSYEQYF.

The sample holds a few counts of this clonotype. V and J are TRBV10-3 and TRBJ2-3; D remains unclear. Germline assignment: CDR1 ENHRY and CDR2 SYGVKD. This CDR3 is built from 14 residues. Deletions cut 0 bases from V and 0 bases from J, with 4 bases between. The CDR3 DNA reads TGTGCCATCAGTGAGTCGACTAGCACAGATACGCAGTATTTT. The encoded protein is CAISESTSTDTQYF.

This clonotype was counted between two and nine times. The chain has TRBV9 and TRBJ2-1; D might be TRBD1 (5 bases). Trimming pared 0 bases from V and 9 bases from J, leaving 7 bases between. CDR1 and CDR2 (germline): SGDLS, YYNGEE. CDR3 size: 12 residues. CDR3 coding DNA: TGTGCCAGCAGCGTAGGACAGACTGAGCAGTTCTTC. This sequence encodes CASSVGQTEQFF.

This clonotype has a count of ten or more. The chain is built from TRBV7-6 and TRBJ1-6, with 9 bases lining up with TRBD1. The CDR3 runs 15 residues. The germline V gene has CDR1 SGHVS and CDR2 FNYEAQ. The V segment lost 5 bases and the J segment 7 bases; nucleotides outside the gene matches: 6. The CDR3 loop reads CASSPGTGRNSPLHF. In DNA form, the CDR3 reads TGTGCCAGCAGCCCTGGGACAGGGAGAAATTCACCCCTCCACTTT.

The chain has TRBV13 and TRBJ2-2; 7 nucleotides match TRBD2. The CDR3 is made up of 17 amino acids. V trimming: 8 bases; J trimming: 4 bases; junction bases outside the gene matches: 16. Germline-derived CDR1 and CDR2 are PRHDT and FYEKMQ (reference sequence). The CDR3 loop is CASRKLWEGGSTGELFF. Here the CDR3 DNA reads TGTGCCAGCCGGAAACTCTGGGAGGGAGGGAGCACCGGGGAGCTGTTTTTT.

This clonotype came up a few times. The chain employs TRBV28 and TRBJ2-3, with 10 bases that match TRBD2. Looked up from germline, CDR1 is MDHEN and CDR2 is SYDVKM. With 6 bases clipped from V and 5 bases from J, the junction kept 17 bases outside the gene matches. This CDR3 has 18 residues. The DNA for the CDR3 is TGTGCCAGCAGACCCCCTAGCGGGAGTTTTAATTTGGGAGATACGCAGTATTTT. Amino acid sequence: CASRPPSGSFNLGDTQYF.

This clonotype has ten or more counts. The chain links TRBV5-1 to TRBJ2-7, with 8 bases that match TRBD1. Germline-derived CDR1 and CDR2 are SGHRS and YFSETQ. J lost 0 bases, V lost 1 base, and 6 bases had no gene match. The CDR3 extends over 16 amino acids. CDR3 sequence reads: CASSLTRDRSSYEQYF. In nucleotides, the CDR3 is TGCGCCAGCAGCTTGACCCGGGACAGGAGCTCCTACGAGCAGTACTTC.

This sequence joins TRBV28 and TRBJ2-7; D might be TRBD2 (7 bases). This CDR3 contains 14 residues. The V end lost 6 bases, the J end lost 2 bases, and 14 bases lay between the germline ends. Germline V gene lookup returns CDR1 MDHEN and CDR2 SYDVKM. The CDR3 coding sequence is TGTGCCAGCAGGGGGGGGCCGGTCCCCTACGAGCAGTACTTC. Translated, it gives CASRGGPVPYEQYF.

Notes on this clonotype: One base away lies a much larger clone, so this may be a sequencing read error. The J gene is TRBJ2-1, the V gene TRBV20-1; 8 bases are shared with TRBD2. The CDR3 spans 15 residues. CDR1 is DFQATT, CDR2 SNEGSKA, per germline (reference sequence). Trimming removed 7 bases from V and 7 bases from J; junction bases left unmatched: 15. The DNA of the CDR3 is TGCAGTGTTAGCCCCCCAGCGGGAGTCGGGAATGAGCAGTTCTTC. This sequence encodes CSVSPPAGVGNEQFF.